The table lists the clone carrying this T cell receptor beta chain with a few counts. Germline V gene data show CDR1 as LNHDA and CDR2 as SQIVND (reference sequence). The V and J ends lost 4 bases and 5 bases respectively, with 20 bases between them. The CDR3 sequence is 16 residues long. Clones were sequenced by immunoSEQ multiplex PCR, and TCRdb holds only the in-frame ones, with some missing. The data contain over 65,000 clones, around 79% of them singletons. This specimen belongs to a study of cytotoxic CD8 clonotypes in ibrutinib-treated CLL. In the study overall: Across samples, productive templates numbered around 260,000 and productive rearrangements reached 94,082 on average.

The chain recombines TRBV19 with TRBJ2-5; D is possibly TRBD2 (9 bases). The sequenced sample was PBMCs, obtained after 12 months of ibrutinib treatment. The clonotype comes from a human donor with chronic lymphocytic leukemia. The chain's CDR3 is CASSTQGAGGPETQYF. CDR3 bases: TGTGCCAGTAGTACCCAGGGGGCGGGAGGGCCGGAGACCCAGTACTTC.